A selection of T cell receptor beta chains follows, all from one sample in a study of blood T cell repertoires in COVID-19. Assay used: immunoSEQ multiplex PCR; TCRdb lists only in-frame clones, some missing. Of around 300,000 clones in the sample, over 75% were seen once. Material: peripheral blood. Receptors originate from a woman aged 25-40 years with COVID-19, enrolled during active disease. The CDR3 runs from the conserved cysteine through the conserved F or W. The order of the fields is J gene, clone size, D gene, V gene, CDR3 DNA, CDR3 protein. The D gene is left open where the match is weak. Clone size is shown for a subset of rows, as once, few, many or a class of expanded clone.

TRBJ1-4	once	-	TRBV28	TGTGCCAGCAGTGTAACGGCAACTAATGAAAAACTGTTTTTT	CASSVTATNEKLFF
TRBJ2-2	once	TRBD2	TRBV9	TGTGCCAGCAGCCCCGGACTAGCGCGGACCGGGGAGCTGTTTTTT	CASSPGLARTGELFF
TRBJ2-7	-	TRBD1	TRBV18	TGTGCCAGCTCACCGACAGGGGCGGCCTACGAGCAGTACTTC	CASSPTGAAYEQYF
TRBJ1-4	-	TRBD1	TRBV18	TGTGCCAGCTCACCGGGACAGGGGGCAGAAAAACTGTTTTTT	CASSPGQGAEKLFF
TRBJ2-1	-	-	TRBV7-2	TGTGCCAGCAGCTTTAACAGTTACAATGAGCAGTTCTTC	CASSFNSYNEQFF
TRBJ2-5	-	-	TRBV5-4	TGTGCCAGCAGCTTCGGACAGAACCAAGAGACCCAGTACTTC	CASSFGQNQETQYF
TRBJ2-2	-	TRBD2	TRBV30	TGTGCCTGGTGCAGGACTAGCGGAAACACCGGGGAGCTGTTTTTT	CAWCRTSGNTGELFF
TRBJ1-5	-	-	TRBV6-2/TRBV6-3	TGTGCCAGCAGTTATCACCCTCCAGCGGGGACGCAGCCCCAGCATTTT	CASSYHPPAGTQPQHF
TRBJ1-1	-	-	TRBV19	TGTGCCAGTACCCCCCAGGGTATCACTGAAGCTTTCTTT	CASTPQGITEAFF
TRBJ2-3	-	-	TRBV11-2	TGTGCCAGCAGCTTGTATGAGGGCTATCCAGATACGCAGTATTTT	CASSLYEGYPDTQYF
TRBJ1-2	-	-	TRBV5-1	TGCGCCAGCAGCTTCCCCCGGAGGACGGCGTCCCTCTATGGCTACACCTTC	CASSFPRRTASLYGYTF
TRBJ1-4	-	-	TRBV9	TGTGCCAGCAGCGTAGAGGGGTTAGTAAATGAAAAACTGTTTTTT	CASSVEGLVNEKLFF
TRBJ2-1	-	TRBD2	TRBV7-3	TGTGCCAGCAGCTCCTCGACTAGCGGGAGTGTCAATGAGCAGTTCTTC	CASSSSTSGSVNEQFF
TRBJ2-5	-	TRBD2	TRBV11-3	TGTGCCAGCAGCTTGACTAGCGGGAGGGGGGAGACCCAGTACTTC	CASSLTSGRGETQYF
TRBJ2-7	-	TRBD2	TRBV10-3	TGTGCCATCAGTGGAGGCGGGAGTGTTCGGGGCGAGCAGTACTTC	CAISGGGSVRGEQYF
TRBJ1-1	-	TRBD1	TRBV28	TGTGCCAGCAGTTTACTACAGGGGAAGACTGAAGCTTTCTTT	CASSLLQGKTEAFF
TRBJ2-2	-	-	TRBV28	TGTGCCAGTGAGCGTCCCCCTAACACCGGGGAGCTGTTTTTT	CASERPPNTGELFF
TRBJ2-7	once	TRBD2	TRBV7-2	TGTGCCAGCAGCTTAACCGGGAGGGCCCCTTCCTACGAGCAGTACTTC	CASSLTGRAPSYEQYF
TRBJ2-1	-	-	TRBV24-1	TGTGCCACCAGTGATTTCCCGAATGAGCAGTTCTTC	CATSDFPNEQFF
TRBJ1-4	-	TRBD1	TRBV2	TGTGCCAGCAGAGGGACAGGATCAACTAATGAAAAACTGTTTTTT	CASRGTGSTNEKLFF
TRBJ2-2	-	-	TRBV30	TGTGCCTGGAGTCGTACAGGTGTAGGGGAGGAGCTGTTTTTT	CAWSRTGVGEELFF
TRBJ1-5	-	TRBD1	TRBV28	TGTGCCAGCAGCCCGGGACAGGGAGCCCAGCCCCAGCATTTT	CASSPGQGAQPQHF
TRBJ2-1	-	TRBD2	TRBV28	TGTGCCAGCAGTCCCTTTTATCGCGGGAGGAGGTACAATGAGCAGTTCTTC	CASSPFYRGRRYNEQFF
TRBJ2-7	-	-	TRBV6-5	TGTGCCAGCAGTTACGGTGCCCAGACCTACGAGCAGTACTTC	CASSYGAQTYEQYF
TRBJ1-3	many	-	TRBV18	TGTGCCAGCTCACCACCGGGGGGGCTCGTTGGAAACACCATATATTTT	CASSPPGGLVGNTIYF
TRBJ1-4	-	-	TRBV7-2	TGTGCCAGCAGCTTAGACCGTGGAAGGGGTGAAAAACTGTTTTTT	CASSLDRGRGEKLFF
TRBJ1-6	-	-	TRBV28	TGTGCCAGCAGTTTGAGCAGGCTCTTTCATTCACCCCTCCACTTT	CASSLSRLFHSPLHF
TRBJ2-1	few	-	TRBV4-2	TGTGCCAGCAGCCAAGAATCCAACAGGGTCAATGAGCAGTTCTTC	CASSQESNRVNEQFF
TRBJ1-1	-	-	TRBV27	TGTGCCAGCAGTCCAAAGGGGGTTTATTCAGGTGAAGCTTTCTTT	CASSPKGVYSGEAFF
TRBJ1-2	-	-	TRBV18	TGTGCCAGCTCAAGGATGCGCCCACCGGGACACCAATTAAACTATGGCTACACCTTC	CASSRMRPPGHQLNYGYTF
TRBJ2-1	-	TRBD2	TRBV30	TGTGCCTGGAGCCTAGCGGGACCGACAATCAATGAGCAGTTCTTC	CAWSLAGPTINEQFF
TRBJ2-7	-	-	TRBV6-2/TRBV6-3	TGTGCCAGCAGTTCCACAAGGGACAACTACGAGCAGTACTTC	CASSSTRDNYEQYF
TRBJ2-7	-	-	TRBV25-1	TGTGCCAGCAGTGAAAGGACTGCCTACGAGCAGTACTTC	CASSERTAYEQYF
TRBJ1-2	once	-	TRBV6-5	TGTGCCAGCAGCGATGGGCAGATTAACTATGGCTACACCTTC	CASSDGQINYGYTF
TRBJ2-5	-	-	TRBV10-3	TGTGCCATCAGTGACGCTCGGCTTGCGACACGGGAGACCCAGTACTTC	CAISDARLATRETQYF
TRBJ1-1	-	-	TRBV4-1	TGCGCCAGCAGCCAAGATTTACGGAGTGTCCCTGAAGCTTTCTTT	CASSQDLRSVPEAFF
TRBJ1-4	-	-	TRBV6-1	TGTGCCAGCAGTGAATGGGGAGGGTTTGGAAAACTGTTTTTT	CASSEWGGFGKLFF
TRBJ2-2	-	-	TRBV7-9	TGTGCCAGCAGCTTAGTACCTAGCCCAACCGGGGAGCTGTTTTTT	CASSLVPSPTGELFF
TRBJ1-3	-	-	TRBV30	TGTGCCTCGCGGGGGCCTAAACGCTCTGGAAACACCATATATTTT	CASRGPKRSGNTIYF
TRBJ1-5	-	-	TRBV5-1	TGCGCCAGCAGCTTGACTGGTAATCAGCCCCAGCATTTT	CASSLTGNQPQHF
TRBJ2-1	-	-	TRBV11-2	TGTGCCAGCAGCTTACAGGGTACCACCTACAATGAGCAGTTCTTC	CASSLQGTTYNEQFF
TRBJ2-7	-	TRBD1	TRBV7-2	TGTGCCAGCAGCTTAGAGGGACAGCACTACGAGCAGTACTTC	CASSLEGQHYEQYF